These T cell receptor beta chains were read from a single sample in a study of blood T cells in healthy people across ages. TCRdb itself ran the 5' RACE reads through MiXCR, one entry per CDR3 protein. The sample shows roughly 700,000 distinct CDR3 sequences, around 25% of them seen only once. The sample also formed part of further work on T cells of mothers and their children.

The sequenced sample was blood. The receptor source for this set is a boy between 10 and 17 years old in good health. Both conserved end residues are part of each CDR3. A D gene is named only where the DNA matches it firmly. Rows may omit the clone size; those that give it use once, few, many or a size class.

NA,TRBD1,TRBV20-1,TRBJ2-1,TGCAGTGTTCTGAGGCGGGACAGGGAAACCGATGAGCAGTTCTTC,CSVLRRDRETDEQFF
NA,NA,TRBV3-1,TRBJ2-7,TGTGCCAGCAGCCAAGATCCATCGGACGGGACGGGCGATTACGAGCAGTACTTC,CASSQDPSDGTGDYEQYF
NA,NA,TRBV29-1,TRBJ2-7,TGCAGCGCCGGACGGGAGTCAGTCTACGAGCAGTACTTC,CSAGRESVYEQYF
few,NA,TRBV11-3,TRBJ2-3,TGTGCCAGCAGCCTTCGGGACCCAGATACGCAGTATTTT,CASSLRDPDTQYF
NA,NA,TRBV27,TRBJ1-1,TGTGCCAGCAGTTGGCAGGGGAACACTGAAGCTTTCTTT,CASSWQGNTEAFF
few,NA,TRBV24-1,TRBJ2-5,TGTGCCACCAGTGATTTGCCAGAGGGGACAAGGCAAGAGACCCAGTACTTC,CATSDLPEGTRQETQYF
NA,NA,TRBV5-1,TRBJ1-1,TGCGCCAGCAGCTTGCGGGGGTTGGGGACTGAAGCTTTCTTT,CASSLRGLGTEAFF
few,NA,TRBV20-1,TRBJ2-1,TGCAGTGCTAGTGGGGAGTTGGGGTACAATGAGCAGTTCTTC,CSASGELGYNEQFF
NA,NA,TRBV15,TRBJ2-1,TGTGCCACCAGGATGGACTCCGGTCCTCCACGTGAGCAGTTCTTC,CATRMDSGPPREQFF
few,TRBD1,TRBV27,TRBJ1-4,TGTGCCAGCAGTTTATCGCCAGGGGGGCCTAATGAAAAACTGTTTTTT,CASSLSPGGPNEKLFF
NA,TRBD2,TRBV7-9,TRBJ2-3,TGTGCCAGCAGCCCCCCCGCGGGGGGTCAAGGAGATACGCAGTATTTT,CASSPPAGGQGDTQYF
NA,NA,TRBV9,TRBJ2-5,TGTGCCAGCACCGACGGGTTTCAAGAGACCCAGTACTTC,CASTDGFQETQYF
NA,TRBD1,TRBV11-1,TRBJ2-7,TGTGCCAGCAGCTCGCGAGGGACAGGGGAGGACGAGCAGTACTTC,CASSSRGTGEDEQYF
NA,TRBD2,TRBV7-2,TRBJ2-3,TGTGCCAGCAGCTCTAGCGGGAGGTTCCCGCCAGATACGCAGTATTTT,CASSSSGRFPPDTQYF
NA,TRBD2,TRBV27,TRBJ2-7,TGTGCCACGGGACTAGCTCCTCACGAGCAGTACTTC,CATGLAPHEQYF
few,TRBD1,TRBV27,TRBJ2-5,TGTGCCAGCAGTTTATACTCCGGGACAGGGGAGACCCAGTACTTC,CASSLYSGTGETQYF
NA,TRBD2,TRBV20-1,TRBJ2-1,TGCAGTGCTCCACTAGCGGGGGGATGGGCGGGTTCCTACAATGAGCAGTTCTTC,CSAPLAGGWAGSYNEQFF
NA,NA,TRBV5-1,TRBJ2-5,TGCGCCAGCAGCTCCGAAGAGGCCCAGTACTTC,CASSSEEAQYF
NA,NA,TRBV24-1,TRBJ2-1,TGTGCCACCAGTGATTTGTACGGAATACAGTTCTTC,CATSDLYGIQFF
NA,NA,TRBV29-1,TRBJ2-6,TGCAGCGTTGAAGATCCCGGCTCTGGGGCCAACGTCCTGACTTTC,CSVEDPGSGANVLTF
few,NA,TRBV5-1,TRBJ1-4,TGCGCCAGCAGCTTGAGGGATGATGAAAAACTGTTTTTT,CASSLRDDEKLFF
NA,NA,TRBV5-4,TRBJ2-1,TGTGCCAGCAGCGTACCTGAGACCCTAAATGAGCAGTTCTTC,CASSVPETLNEQFF
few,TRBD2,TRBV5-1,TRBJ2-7,TGCGCCAGCAGCTTGGGGACTAGCGGGAGCGACGAGCAGTACTTC,CASSLGTSGSDEQYF
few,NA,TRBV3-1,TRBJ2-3,TGTGCCAGCAGCCAATTCTCTAGAGGCACAGATACGCAGTATTTT,CASSQFSRGTDTQYF
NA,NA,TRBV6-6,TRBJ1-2,TGTGCCAGCAGACGGGACCGGGGTGGCTACACCTTC,CASRRDRGGYTF
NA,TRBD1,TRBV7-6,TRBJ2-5,TGTGCCAGCAGCTTCCTGGGGGACAGTGAAGAGACCCAGTACTTC,CASSFLGDSEETQYF
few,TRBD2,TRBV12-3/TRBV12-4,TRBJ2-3,TGTGCCAGCAGTGGGGGGGTATCAAGCACAGATACGCAGTATTTT,CASSGGVSSTDTQYF
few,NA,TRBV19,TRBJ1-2,TGTGCCAGTAGTACCCCGACGGACGAAAACTATGGCTACACCTTC,CASSTPTDENYGYTF
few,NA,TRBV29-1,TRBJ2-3,TGCAGCGTTGACGTAGGAGGTCGCTCAGATACGCAGTATTTT,CSVDVGGRSDTQYF
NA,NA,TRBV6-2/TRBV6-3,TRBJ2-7,TGTGCCAGCAGTCGAAAGGGGGGCTACGAGCAGTACTTC,CASSRKGGYEQYF
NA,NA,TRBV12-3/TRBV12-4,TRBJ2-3,TGTGCCAGCAGTTCTAGCGTAAGGACAGATACGCAGTATTTT,CASSSSVRTDTQYF
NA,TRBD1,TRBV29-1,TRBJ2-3,TGCAGCGTTGAAGGTCAGGGGGACACAGATACGCAGTATTTT,CSVEGQGDTDTQYF
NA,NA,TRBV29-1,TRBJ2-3,TGCAGCGTTGAACCGCATTCCACAGATACGCGGTATTTT,CSVEPHSTDTRYF
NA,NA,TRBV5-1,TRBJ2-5,TGCGCCAGCAGCCGATCGGCAGCACAGCAAGAGACCCAGTACTTC,CASSRSAAQQETQYF
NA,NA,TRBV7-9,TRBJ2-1,TGTGCCAGCAGCCAGGGCAGCGGCTACAATGAGCAGTTCTTC,CASSQGSGYNEQFF
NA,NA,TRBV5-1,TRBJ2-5,TGCGCCAGCAGCTTGGTGGTGGGCTCGTACCAAGAGACCCAGTACTTC,CASSLVVGSYQETQYF
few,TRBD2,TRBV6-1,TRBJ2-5,TGTGCCAGCACCCGGACTAGCGGGGCCCAGGAGACCCAGTACTTC,CASTRTSGAQETQYF
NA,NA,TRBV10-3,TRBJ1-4,TGTGCCATCAGTGCGTCAGGAGGGGAGCGGGAAAAACTGTTTTTT,CAISASGGEREKLFF
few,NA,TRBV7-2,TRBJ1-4,TGTGCCAGCAGCTCCCAGAGGGAGGCTAATGAAAAACTGTTTTTT,CASSSQREANEKLFF
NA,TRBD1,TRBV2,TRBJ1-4,TGTGCCAGCAACTGGGACAGGGAAGCTAATGAAAAACTGTTTTTT,CASNWDREANEKLFF
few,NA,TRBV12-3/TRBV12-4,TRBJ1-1,TGTGCCAGCGAGAAAGCCATGAACACTGAAGCTTTCTTT,CASEKAMNTEAFF
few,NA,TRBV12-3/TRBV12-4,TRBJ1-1,TGTGCTAGCACCGATGGGGGCCGCAGGGAGGCGACTTTCTTT,CASTDGGRREATFF
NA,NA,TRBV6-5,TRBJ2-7,TGTGCCAGCAGAGGTAGGGAGCAGTACTTC,CASRGREQYF
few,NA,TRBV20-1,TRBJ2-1,TGCAGTGGGATCAGTCCCCCGGCGAATGAGCAGTTCTTC,CSGISPPANEQFF
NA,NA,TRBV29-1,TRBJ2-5,TGCAGCACCAAAGAGCAGGGAAAGACCCAGTACTTC,CSTKEQGKTQYF
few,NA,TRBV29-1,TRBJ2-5,TGCAGCGTTGTTTGGCCAGGTCAAGAGACCCAGTACTTC,CSVVWPGQETQYF
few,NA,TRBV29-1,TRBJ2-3,TGCAGCGTCGGAGAGACAGATACGCAGTATTTT,CSVGETDTQYF
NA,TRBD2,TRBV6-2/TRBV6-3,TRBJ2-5,TGTGCCAGCAGTTTCGGGATAAGCGGCGGGGGGACCCAGTACTTC,CASSFGISGGGTQYF
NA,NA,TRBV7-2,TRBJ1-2,TGTGCCAGCAGACTCACAGGGACTAATGGCTACACCTTC,CASRLTGTNGYTF
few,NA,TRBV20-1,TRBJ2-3,TGCAGTGCTAGAGATCGGGCTAGCAGGTACACAGATACGCAGTATTTT,CSARDRASRYTDTQYF